Following are 16 T cell receptor beta chains from one sample sequenced in a study of cytomegalovirus exposure and HLA in healthy donors (TCRdb year 2017). Receptors were amplified or captured by the immunoSEQ multiplex PCR assay. For the multiplex PCR, a mixture combining 60 forward primers for TCR Vbeta segments and 13 reverse primers for TCR Jbeta segments was used. TCRdb provides this immuneACCESS table in a form limited to in-frame rearrangements. Some clones are lacking; in checked studies, under half of them reflect an unresolved V gene, and why the rest are absent is not known. The sample data list some 120,000 clones, and around 80% of these were observed just once. The ten largest clones take up about 4.9% of the sample. The material sequenced was PBMCs. The receptors derive from a man aged 30 to 39 in good health and CMV-seropositive.

The chain links TRBV2 to TRBJ1-5, with 8 bases fitting TRBD1. V trimming: 6 bases; J trimming: 12 bases; junction bases outside the gene matches: 10. The CDR3 spans 13 residues. CDR1 and CDR2 (germline): SNHLY, FYNNEI. For the CDR3, the DNA is TGTGCCAGCAGCTTGGACAGGGAGAGAGACCAGCATTTT. Translation gives CASSLDRERDQHF.

The sample holds one count of this clone. V usage is TRBV7-7 and J usage is TRBJ2-2, with D unclear. The germline V gene has CDR1 SSHAT and CDR2 FNYEAQ (reference sequence). This CDR3 spans 14 amino acids. Trimming stripped 0 bases from V and 2 bases from J, with 4 bases between. The CDR3 region is CASSLAVNTGELFF. The CDR3 DNA follows: TGTGCCAGCAGCTTAGCCGTAAACACCGGGGAGCTGTTTTTT.

This chain links TRBV5-1 with TRBJ2-5; D is perhaps TRBD1 (6 bases). This CDR3 spans 14 amino acids. Germline V gives CDR1 SGHRS, CDR2 YFSETQ. V lost 0 bases to trimming and J lost 4 bases, with 10 bases between them. The CDR3 reads CASSLVGTPETQYF. CDR3 DNA: TGCGCCAGCAGCTTGGTGGGGACACCAGAGACCCAGTACTTC.

The V gene is TRBV4-2, the J gene TRBJ2-7; 8 bases line up with TRBD2. Per germline, CDR1 LGHNA and CDR2 YNFKEQ. After removal of 1 base from V and 3 bases from J, the junction contained 2 bases not matched to a gene. This CDR3 has 14 amino acids. CDR3 in amino acids: CASSQAGGHYEQYF. The CDR3 bases are TGTGCCAGCAGCCAAGCGGGAGGGCACTACGAGCAGTACTTC.

V is TRBV9 and J is TRBJ1-1, with D unresolved. There are 14 residues in the CDR3. V was shortened by 0 bases and J by 5 bases, with 11 bases between the two germline ends. Germline V lookup: CDR1 SGDLS, CDR2 YYNGEE. In DNA, the CDR3 is TGTGCCAGCAGCGTAGCTACGAGTTTTACTGAAGCTTTCTTT. Translating it yields CASSVATSFTEAFF.

V is TRBV15 and J is TRBJ2-1, with D maybe TRBD1 (6 bases). The CDR3 runs 12 residues. Per germline, CDR1 LNHNV and CDR2 YYDKDF (reference sequence). V lost 5 bases and J lost 12, with 14 bases in between. This chain's CDR3 is CATSPPSRGQFF. For the CDR3, the DNA is TGTGCCACCAGCCCACCTAGCAGGGGGCAGTTCTTC.

The chain couples TRBV7-2 to TRBJ1-1, with D unclear. Per germline, CDR1 SGHTA and CDR2 FQGNSA. There are 13 residues in the CDR3. With 5 bases removed from V and 0 bases from J, the gap between germline ends came to 7 bases. CDR3 nucleotide sequence: TGTGCCAGCAGCCCCCCTATGAACACTGAAGCTTTCTTT. This codes for CASSPPMNTEAFF.

This clone was counted only a few times. Here the CDR3 DNA reads TGCGCCAGCAGCCCGCCGGACAGGGGGGGGAACACTGAAGCTTTCTTT. This sequence encodes CASSPPDRGGNTEAFF. The chain joins TRBV4-1 to TRBJ1-1; 10 nucleotides agree with TRBD1. CDR3 size: 16 residues. J lost 1 base, V lost 4 bases, and 6 bases had no gene match. The germline V gene has CDR1 MGHRA and CDR2 YSYEKL.

The V gene is TRBV2, the J gene TRBJ2-5; TRBD1 agrees at 10 bases. The CDR3 totals 14 residues. The germline V gene has CDR1 SNHLY and CDR2 FYNNEI. V dropped 7 bases and J dropped 5; count of bases not matched to a gene: 7. Written as DNA, the CDR3 is TGTGCCAGCAATTGGGACAGGGGCCTTGAGACCCAGTACTTC. Residues: CASNWDRGLETQYF.

This clone was seen a handful of times. V is TRBV19 and J is TRBJ2-2; no clear D gene. V lost 6 bases, J lost 2 bases, and 10 bases lay in between. The CDR3 covers 14 residues. Germline V CDR1 and CDR2: LNHDA, SQIVND (reference sequence). In DNA, the CDR3 is TGTGCCAGTAGGGCACAGAGTAACACCGGGGAGCTGTTTTTT. Translated, it gives CASRAQSNTGELFF. Combining the CDR3 with reference TRBV19 and TRBJ2-2 gives the whole variable domain DGGITQSPKYLFRKEGQNVTLSCEQNLNHDAMYWYRQDPGQGLRLIYYSQIVNDFQKGDIAEGYSVSREKKESFPLTVTSAQKNPTAFYLCASRAQSNTGELFFGEGSRLTVL.

V usage is TRBV30 and J usage is TRBJ2-5; weak D call: TRBD1 (6 bases). The CDR3 is 15 residues long. Germline V gene lookup returns CDR1 GTSNPN and CDR2 SVGIG (reference sequence). The germline V and J ends were trimmed by 2 bases and 1 base, with 14 bases remaining between them. In DNA, the CDR3 is TGTGCCTGGAGTAGAGGGACACTCGGCCAAGAGACCCAGTACTTC. This encodes CAWSRGTLGQETQYF.

The V and J genes are TRBV9 and TRBJ2-4, with 7 positions matching TRBD2. J lost 0 bases, V lost 0 bases, and 3 bases had no gene match. Germline CDR1 is SGDLS and CDR2 is YYNGEE. The CDR3 has 16 amino acids. In DNA form, the CDR3 reads TGTGCCAGCAGCGTAGGGGAGGGTATAGCCAAAAACATTCAGTACTTC. Translating gives CASSVGEGIAKNIQYF. Variable domain in full (rest from reference TRBV9 and TRBJ2-4): DSGVTQTPKHLITATGQRVTLRCSPRSGDLSVYWYQQSLDQGLQFLIQYYNGEERAKGNILERFSAQQFPDLHSELNLSSLELGDSALYFCASSVGEGIAKNIQYFGAGTRLSVL.

The genes are TRBV7-9 and TRBJ1-2; D possibly corresponds to TRBD1 (5 bases). V was clipped by 6 bases and J by 3 bases, with 17 bases between them. Germline V gives CDR1 SEHNR, CDR2 FQNEAQ (reference sequence). The CDR3 loop spans 15 amino acids. The CDR3 nucleotides read TGTGCCAGCAGTTTGAGGTTTGGGGGGGACTATGGCTACACCTTC. Its translation: CASSLRFGGDYGYTF.

This clone was detected only once. The chain is built from TRBV29-1 and TRBJ2-1; 7 bases agree with TRBD1. Germline V CDR1 and CDR2: SQVTM, ANQGSEA. The CDR3 runs to 14 residues. After removal of 3 bases from V and 8 bases from J, the junction contained 10 bases not matched to a gene. DNA of the CDR3: TGCAGCGTTGATGTAGGGGGCGCCTTGGATGAGCAGTTCTTC. Protein product: CSVDVGGALDEQFF.

This clone appeared a single time. A junction end diverges from the germline sequence, so it may reflect a read error. The chain joins TRBV7-9 to TRBJ2-7, with D perhaps matching TRBD1 (6 bases). Germline V gene sequence: CDR1 SEHNR, CDR2 FQNEAQ (reference sequence). This CDR3 has 15 amino acids. The CDR3: CSSSLESGVSYEQYF. The CDR3 nucleotides read TGTTCCAGCAGCTTAGAGTCAGGGGTGTCCTACGAGCAGTACTTC.

The chain employs TRBV7-2 and TRBJ1-5; TRBD1 aligns across 8 bases. Germline CDR1 reads SGHTA; CDR2 reads FQGNSA. J gave up 3 bases and V 5 bases, and 3 bases lay outside the gene matches. The CDR3 contains 14 residues. The CDR3 sequence: CASSRDRNNQPQHF. In DNA form, the CDR3 reads TGTGCCAGCAGCCGGGACAGGAACAATCAGCCCCAGCATTTT. The full variable domain, with the rest looked up from reference TRBV7-2 and TRBJ1-5, is GAGVSQSPSNKVTEKGKDVELRCDPISGHTALYWYRQSLGQGLEFLIYFQGNSAPDKSGLPSDRFSAERTGGSVSTLTIQRTQQEDSAVYLCASSRDRNNQPQHFGDGTRLSIL.